These 26 T cell receptor beta chains came from one sample sequenced in a study of brain T cells in children with intractable seizures. Sequencing was performed with immunoSEQ multiplex PCR; in TCRdb, only in-frame clones are kept and a portion is missing. The sample shows about 76,000 clones, around 93% of them seen only once. The material sequenced was peripheral blood, taken at surgery. The receptors were gathered from a boy younger than two with tuberous sclerosis and intractable seizures.

The chain carries TRBV5-1 and TRBJ1-1, with D hard to call. The CDR3 has 14 residues. CDR1 and CDR2 (germline): SGHRS, YFSETQ. With 1 base removed from V and 1 base from J, the gap between germline ends came to 8 bases. CDR3 in amino acids: CASSLYRGNTEAFF. CDR3 DNA: TGCGCCAGCAGCTTGTATCGGGGGAACACTGAAGCTTTCTTT.

The sample holds one count of this clone. The gene calls are TRBV5-6 and TRBJ2-1; D gene uncertain. The CDR3 runs to 15 residues. Per germline, CDR1 SGHDT and CDR2 YYEEEE. Trimming removed 1 base at V and 5 bases at J, with 13 bases between. CDR3 in amino acids: CASSLLIVLDNEQFF. In nucleotides, the CDR3 is TGTGCCAGCAGCTTGTTAATAGTCTTAGACAATGAGCAGTTCTTC.

V and J are TRBV9 and TRBJ1-6; tentative D call: TRBD1 (5 bases). Germline values: CDR1 SGDLS, CDR2 YYNGEE. V was shortened by 3 bases and J by 7 bases, with 11 bases between the two germline ends. This CDR3 region has 14 residues. The chain's CDR3 is CASSAGTANSPLHF. The DNA of the CDR3 is TGTGCCAGCAGCGCCGGGACTGCGAATTCACCCCTCCACTTT.

A few counts support this clone. The chain couples TRBV18 to TRBJ2-3, with no clear D. The CDR3 is made up of 15 amino acids. V was shortened by 2 bases and J by 0 bases, with 9 bases between the two germline ends. Germline values: CDR1 KGHSH, CDR2 LQKENI. The CDR3 loop is CASSPSGVSTDTQYF. CDR3 coding DNA: TGTGCCAGCTCACCATCGGGTGTTAGCACAGATACGCAGTATTTT. The full variable domain, its missing parts supplied by reference TRBV18 and TRBJ2-3, is NAGVMQNPRHLVRRRGQEARLRCSPMKGHSHVYWYRQLPEEGLKFMVYLQKENIIDESGMPKERFSAEFPKEGPSILRIQQVVRGDSAAYFCASSPSGVSTDTQYFGPGTRLTVL.

CDR3 region: CASSLYPSLSTNYGYTF. The CDR3 nucleotides are TGTGCCAGCAGCTTATACCCCTCCCTTAGTACTAACTATGGCTACACCTTC. This sequence joins TRBV7-4 and TRBJ1-2; D is uncertain. Germline lookup yields CDR1 SGHVT and CDR2 SQSDAQ. CDR3 length equals 17 residues. The V end lost 2 bases, the J end lost 0 bases, and 16 bases lay between the germline ends.

The CDR3 DNA is TGTGCCAGCAGCCTCGGCTACGAGCAGTACTTC. The encoded protein is CASSLGYEQYF. The chain couples TRBV3-1 (or the pseudogene TRBV3-2) to TRBJ2-7, with no clear D. The V gene lost 4 bases and the J gene lost 3 bases, with 4 bases spanning the gap. This CDR3 comprises 11 residues. Per the germline V gene, CDR1 is LGHDT and CDR2 is YNNKEL (reference sequence).

This chain joins TRBV6-5 and TRBJ2-7, with TRBD1 identical over 8 bases. The CDR3 extends over 13 amino acids. The ends lost 7 bases at V and 2 bases at J; junction bases unmatched: 4. Germline CDR1 MNHEY, CDR2 SVGAGI. Here the CDR3 reads CASNLDRAYEQYF. The DNA of the CDR3 is TGTGCCAGCAACCTGGACAGGGCCTACGAGCAGTACTTC.

The chain carries TRBV6-5 and TRBJ1-5; possibly TRBD1 for D (6 bases). There are 14 residues in the CDR3. Germline assignment: CDR1 MNHEY and CDR2 SVGAGI. The germline V and J ends were trimmed by 8 bases and 6 bases, with 17 bases remaining between them. CDR3 in amino acids: CASRARTVGQPQHF. The DNA for the CDR3 is TGTGCCAGCCGGGCTAGGACAGTTGGTCAGCCCCAGCATTTT.

This clone was seen a single time. This rearrangement joins TRBV30 to TRBJ2-7; possibly TRBD1 or TRBD2 for D (6 bases each). This CDR3 is 14 amino acids long. V lost 5 bases and J lost 2, with 16 bases in between. Germline CDR1 and CDR2: GTSNPN and SVGIG (reference sequence). This CDR3 is CAWGGPRTTYEQYF. Written as DNA, the CDR3 is TGTGCCTGGGGGGGGCCCAGGACGACCTACGAGCAGTACTTC.

The chain recombines TRBV12-3 or TRBV12-4 with TRBJ2-5, with unresolved D. Trimming pared 3 bases from V and 3 bases from J, leaving 8 bases between. The CDR3 spans 13 residues. The CDR3 sequence: CASSLIAKETQYF. The CDR3 DNA sequence: TGTGCCAGCAGTTTGATCGCAAAAGAGACCCAGTACTTC.

The chain joins TRBV9 to TRBJ1-6, with D perhaps TRBD1 (5 bases). The CDR3 contains 16 residues. Trimming removed 3 bases from V and 0 bases from J, with 10 bases in between. Germline V CDR1 and CDR2: SGDLS, YYNGEE. DNA of the CDR3: TGTGCCAGCAGCGCGGGGGAAAGCTCCTATAATTCACCCCTCCACTTT. This codes for CASSAGESSYNSPLHF.

The chain recombines TRBV4-1 with TRBJ1-1; D gene uncertain. V lost 3 bases and J lost 1, with 12 bases in between. The CDR3 has 15 amino acids. Germline-derived CDR1 and CDR2 are MGHRA and YSYEKL. CDR3 in amino acids: CASSQDSLRNTEAFF. CDR3 in DNA: TGCGCCAGCAGCCAGGACTCCCTGAGGAACACTGAAGCTTTCTTT.

Only a few counts were recorded for this clone. V gene TRBV27 combines with J gene TRBJ1-1; D is ambiguous. The CDR3 spans 13 residues. Per germline, CDR1 MNHEY and CDR2 SMNVEV (reference sequence). V dropped 3 bases and J dropped 4 bases, with 9 bases sitting between them. This CDR3 reads CASSLGASTEAFF. The CDR3 nucleotides are TGTGCCAGCAGTTTGGGCGCCTCCACTGAAGCTTTCTTT.

This rearrangement joins TRBV14 to TRBJ2-3; D call uncertain. From germline, CDR1 is SGHDN and CDR2 FVKESK. CDR3 size: 18 residues. Trimming took off 4 bases at V and 0 bases at J, with 20 bases between the two ends. This CDR3 is CASSRGSSVPSSTDTQYF. DNA for the CDR3: TGTGCCAGCAGCCGGGGATCCTCTGTGCCGTCCAGCACAGATACGCAGTATTTT.

The CDR3 is CASGEWGPEGYTF. Written as DNA, the CDR3 is TGTGCTAGTGGCGAGTGGGGACCTGAAGGCTACACCTTC. The V and J genes are TRBV12-5 and TRBJ1-2; D possibly corresponds to TRBD1 (5 bases). CDR1 LGHNT and CDR2 FRNRAP come from the germline V gene. V was clipped by 6 bases and J by 8 bases, with 16 bases between them. This CDR3 has 13 residues.

The genes are TRBV3-1 (or the pseudogene TRBV3-2) and TRBJ1-1, with no clear D. V gave up 3 bases and J gave up 11 bases, with 13 bases separating them. This CDR3 region has 12 residues. The V gene's germline CDR1 is LGHDT and CDR2 YNNKEL (reference sequence). The CDR3 DNA reads as TGTGCCAGCAGCCATTCGACCGAATCGGCTTTCTTT. Protein product: CASSHSTESAFF.

The chain is built from TRBV14 and TRBJ1-1, with a weak D call TRBD1 (5 bases). Looked up from germline, CDR1 is SGHDN and CDR2 is FVKESK. CDR3 size: 18 residues. Trimming left V 0 bases short and J 5 bases short, with 22 bases between. The CDR3 here is CASSQEMGGAGMRTEAFF. CDR3 coding DNA: TGTGCCAGCAGCCAAGAAATGGGAGGGGCCGGGATGAGGACTGAAGCTTTCTTT.

This chain joins TRBV7-3 and TRBJ2-7; 7 bases fit TRBD2. V dropped 2 bases and J dropped 4; count of bases not matched to a gene: 8. Germline V gene sequence: CDR1 SGHTA, CDR2 FQGTGA. The CDR3 covers 15 residues. CDR3 nucleotide sequence: TGTGCCAGCAGCTTATACGGCGGGGGAGATTACGAGCAGTACTTC. It yields the protein CASSLYGGGDYEQYF.

The chain joins TRBV12-5 to TRBJ1-1; 9 bases are a match to TRBD1. Trimming removed 6 bases from V and 4 bases from J; junction bases left unmatched: 6. Germline V gene sequence: CDR1 LGHNT, CDR2 FRNRAP. The length of the CDR3 is 14 residues. The CDR3 DNA follows: TGTGCTAGTGGCCCAGGACAGGGGATCACTGAAGCTTTCTTT. Translated: CASGPGQGITEAFF.

The J gene is TRBJ2-7, the V gene TRBV28, with a possible D match to TRBD2 (6 bases). The CDR3 has 15 residues. Germline V lookup: CDR1 MDHEN, CDR2 SYDVKM. Trimming cost V 5 bases and J 3 bases, with 17 bases left between them. The CDR3 sequence is CASSEDGSLYYEQYF. Here the CDR3 DNA reads TGTGCCAGCAGTGAGGACGGGAGTTTATACTACGAGCAGTACTTC.

This rearrangement joins TRBV5-3 to TRBJ2-3; the D is unclear. TRBV5-3 is identified as an open reading frame with a role that is uncertain. V gave up 3 bases and J gave up 10 bases, with 6 bases separating them. CDR3 length: 10 amino acids. DNA of the CDR3: TGTGCCAGAAGCTGCAGCCCGCAGTATTTT. This gives the protein CARSCSPQYF.

The genes are TRBV7-2 and TRBJ2-7; perhaps TRBD2 as D (5 bases). The germline CDR1 and CDR2 sequences are SGHTA and FQGNSA. The germline V and J ends were trimmed by 1 base and 7 bases, with 11 bases remaining between them. CDR3 length: 13 amino acids. The CDR3 spells CASSLVPRGEQYF. The CDR3 nucleotides read TGTGCCAGCAGCTTAGTACCGCGCGGGGAGCAGTACTTC.

The CDR3 coding sequence is TGCAGTGCTAGTCGGGGGAAGGGGCAAGAGACCCAGTACTTC. Amino acid sequence: CSASRGKGQETQYF. The chain is built from TRBV20-1 and TRBJ2-5, with a tentative D call TRBD2 (6 bases). V was cut by 3 bases and J by 2 bases, with 13 bases left in between. Per the germline V gene, CDR1 is DFQATT and CDR2 is SNEGSKA (reference sequence). This CDR3 has 14 residues.

The chain has TRBV5-6 and TRBJ2-7; TRBD1 agrees at 7 bases. Per the germline V gene, CDR1 is SGHDT and CDR2 is YYEEEE. After removal of 5 bases from V and 0 bases from J, the junction contained 8 bases not matched to a gene. The CDR3 length is 15 residues. CDR3 sequence reads: CASRTTGKVSYEQYF. The CDR3 nucleotides read TGTGCCAGCAGGACGACAGGGAAAGTCTCCTACGAGCAGTACTTC.

The chain links TRBV7-9 to TRBJ2-7; either TRBD1 or TRBD2 may fit D (5 bases each). CDR1 is SEHNR, CDR2 FQNEAQ, per germline (reference sequence). V lost 5 bases to trimming and J lost 0 bases, with 17 bases between them. There are 16 residues in the CDR3. Here the CDR3 DNA reads TGTGCCAGCAGCCAAGGGTGGGACGGCCTCTCCTACGAGCAGTACTTC. This codes for CASSQGWDGLSYEQYF. Complete variable domain (other parts from reference TRBV7-9 and TRBJ2-7): DTGVSQNPRHKITKRGQNVTFRCDPISEHNRLYWYRQTLGQGPEFLTYFQNEAQLEKSRLLSDRFSAERPKGSFSTLEIQRTEQGDSAMYLCASSQGWDGLSYEQYFGPGTRLTVT.

The chain employs TRBV5-4 and TRBJ2-5; tentative D call: TRBD2 (5 bases). CDR1 SGHNT and CDR2 YYREEE come from the germline V gene (reference sequence). The CDR3 is 16 residues long. The V gene lost 0 bases and the J gene lost 2 bases, with 14 bases spanning the gap. Here the CDR3 reads CASSLENRRKQETQYF. The DNA for the CDR3 is TGTGCCAGCAGCTTGGAGAATAGGAGGAAACAAGAGACCCAGTACTTC.